The T cell receptor beta chain under discussion was sequenced for a study of shared clonotypes between healthy human individuals. Libraries were prepared by immunoSEQ multiplex PCR; TCRdb keeps only in-frame clonotypes and omits some of them. The sample includes roughly 2,000,000 clones, approximately 92% of them seen just once. The naive CD8 subset, CD45RO-negative cells positively selected for CCR7, excluded terminally differentiated effector memory CD45RA+ cells. V lost 4 bases and J lost 4, with 15 bases in between. Germline V CDR1 and CDR2: SGDLS, YYNGEE. The CDR3 contains 15 residues. The rearrangement uses TRBV9 and TRBJ2-1, with a tentative D call TRBD2 (6 bases). The clonotype was recovered from a man younger than 35 in good health. Some clones in this sample may be carry-over from other donors' samples. Material for sequencing was naive CD8+ T cells from PBMCs. The CDR3 DNA is TGTGCCAGCAGCCCGACCCGGGACTTATACAATGAGCAGTTCTTC. Translated: CASSPTRDLYNEQFF.